These T cell receptor beta chains were read from a single sample in a study of OX40 agonist ivuxolimab in advanced cancers. Clones were read by immunoSEQ multiplex PCR, and TCRdb kept only the in-frame ones, dropping some. Among fewer than 90,000 clones listed, about 89% were seen once. Specimen: CD4+ or CD8+ T cells sorted from blood, collected in a trial of the OX40 agonist ivuxolimab. These receptors were collected from an adult with an advanced solid tumor such as melanoma, head and neck, liver or kidney cancer. CDR3s leave out the opening cysteine and the closing phenylalanine or tryptophan.

>TRBJ2-7|TRBV10-3
AISLRDTTYEQY
>TRBJ1-1|TRBV5-4
ASSPYPGTGNTEAF
>TRBJ1-6|TRBV2
ASSLPPTGTVQNYNSPLH
>TRBJ2-7|TRBV13
ASSLGGLAVNEQY
>TRBJ2-7|TRBV10-3
AISKGQGGYEQY
>TRBJ1-2|TRBV10-3
AAQEGRGNNYGYT
>TRBJ2-7|TRBV18
ASSPRNGVFYEQY
>TRBJ1-2|TRBV9
ASSPPGQATYGYT
>TRBJ1-3|TRBV27
ASSHTGGNTIY
>TRBJ1-6|TRBV2
ASSEGVAGTNSPLH
>TRBJ1-2|TRBV19
ASSIGGANYGYT
>TRBJ2-5|TRBV5-6
ASSAQGWQETQY
>TRBJ2-1|TRBV4-3
ASSQDPLSGLAGKQF
>TRBJ2-7|TRBV5-5
ASSTGTANSYEQY
>TRBJ2-7|TRBV28
ASSPTGPYEQY
>TRBJ2-7|TRBV27
ASRILGTGGGEQY
>TRBJ2-7|TRBV19
ASSLSGTGSYEQY
>TRBJ2-3|TRBV9
ASSGTSGRARPADTQY
>TRBJ2-7|TRBV28
ASSRQVYEQY
>TRBJ1-5|TRBV7-8
ASSFGQGASQPQH
>TRBJ2-3|TRBV12-5
ASGFGTSASTDTQY
>TRBJ2-3|TRBV5-5
ASSPGTSRTDTQY
>TRBJ2-2|TRBV11-3
ASSRGQVNTGELF
>TRBJ2-7|TRBV18
ASSPQGEQY
>TRBJ1-2|TRBV5-1
ASSLDRVDSNYGYT
>TRBJ2-1|TRBV19
ASSIATTRHEQF
>TRBJ2-7|TRBV5-1
ASSLVQGRIEQY
>TRBJ1-2|TRBV25-1
ASSDRPAGYGYT
>TRBJ2-2|TRBV18
ASSPMENTGELF
>TRBJ1-6|TRBV30
AWSTGEDSPLH
>TRBJ1-2|TRBV5-1
ASTTQGNYGYT
>TRBJ2-2|TRBV6-1
ASSEVGSGVGELF
>TRBJ1-4|TRBV13
ASSFRAGDNEKLF
>TRBJ1-5|TRBV6-5
ASSYREGRPQH
>TRBJ2-3|TRBV6-4
ASSEQGDTQY
>TRBJ2-3|TRBV30
AWSAGQGTSDTQY
>TRBJ1-2|TRBV27
ASSLSGTGGVVPYGYT
>TRBJ2-5|TRBV19
ASSSHRDTRETQY
>TRBJ1-5|TRBV5-8
ASSLNRGVYSNQPQH
>TRBJ1-2|TRBV27
ASSLTSAGGTPNYGYT